This TCR beta chain emerged from a study of regulatory T cells in long-lasting Graves disease. CDR3-region Arm-PCR and iRepertoire HTBI primers produced the TCR beta libraries. Each CDR3 protein is one row after TCRdb ran MiXCR on the multiplex PCR reads. The data contain hundreds of thousands of distinct CDR3 sequences, over 15% of them singletons. Trimming shortened V by 5 bases and J by 10 bases, and 14 bases separated the two germline ends. The length of the CDR3 is 12 residues. Time point here: newly diagnosed GD, antithyroid drugs for less than 3 months. PBMCs provided the RNA from which the TCR library was made. This clonotype was found many times. In addition, the sample was reused for a study of T cells in Graves' hyperthyroidism and ophthalmopathy. This second report adds: Patients between 18 and 65 years old had hyperthyroidism, newly diagnosed and lasting under 2 months. Exclusion of a patient resulted from uncontrolled infection, other autoimmune disease, pregnancy or lactation. Model-based prediction identified ophthalmopathy a median 6.5 months prior to its onset.

The sequenced sample was peripheral blood mononuclear cells (PBMCs), obtained at new diagnosis, from a patient treated with antithyroid drugs. The TCR was taken from a man in his forties with Graves disease. V usage is TRBV12-3 or TRBV12-4 and J usage is TRBJ1-1; D not resolved. This chain's CDR3 is CASSPTRVGAFF. In DNA, the CDR3 is TGTGCCAGCAGTCCAACACGGGTAGGAGCTTTCTTT.